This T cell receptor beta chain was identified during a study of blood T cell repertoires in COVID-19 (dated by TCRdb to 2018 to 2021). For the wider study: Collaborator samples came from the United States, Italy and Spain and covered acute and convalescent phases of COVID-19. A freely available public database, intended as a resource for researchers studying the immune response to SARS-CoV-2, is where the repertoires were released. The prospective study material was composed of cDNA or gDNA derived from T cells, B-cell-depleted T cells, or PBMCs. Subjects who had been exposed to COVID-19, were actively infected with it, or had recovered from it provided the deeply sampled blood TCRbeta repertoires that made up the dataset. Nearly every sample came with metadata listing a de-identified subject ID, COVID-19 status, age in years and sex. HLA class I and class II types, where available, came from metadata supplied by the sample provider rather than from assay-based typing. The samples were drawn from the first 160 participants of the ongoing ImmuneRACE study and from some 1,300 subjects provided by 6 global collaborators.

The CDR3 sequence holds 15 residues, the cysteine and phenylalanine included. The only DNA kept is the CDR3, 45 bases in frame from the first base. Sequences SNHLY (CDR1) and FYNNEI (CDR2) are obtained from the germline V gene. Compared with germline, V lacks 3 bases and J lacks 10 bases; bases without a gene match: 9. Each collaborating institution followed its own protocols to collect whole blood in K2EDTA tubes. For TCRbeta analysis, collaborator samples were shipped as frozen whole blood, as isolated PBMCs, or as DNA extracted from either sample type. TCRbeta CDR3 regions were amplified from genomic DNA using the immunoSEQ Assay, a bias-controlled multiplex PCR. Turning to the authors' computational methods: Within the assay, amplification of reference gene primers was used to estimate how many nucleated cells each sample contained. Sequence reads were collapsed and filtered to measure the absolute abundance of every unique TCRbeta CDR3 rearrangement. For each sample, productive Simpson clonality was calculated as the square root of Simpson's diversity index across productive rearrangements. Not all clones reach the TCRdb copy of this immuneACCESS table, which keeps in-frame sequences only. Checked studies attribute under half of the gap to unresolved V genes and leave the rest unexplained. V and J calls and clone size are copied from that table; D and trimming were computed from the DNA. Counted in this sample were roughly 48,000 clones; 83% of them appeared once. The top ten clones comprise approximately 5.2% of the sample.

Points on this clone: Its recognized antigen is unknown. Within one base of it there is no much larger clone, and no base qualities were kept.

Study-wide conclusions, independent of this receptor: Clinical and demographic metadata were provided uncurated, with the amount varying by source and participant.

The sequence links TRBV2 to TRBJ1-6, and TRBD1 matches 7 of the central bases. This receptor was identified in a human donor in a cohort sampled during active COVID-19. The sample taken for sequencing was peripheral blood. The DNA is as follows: TGTGCCAGCAGTGACCGGGACAGTACTCGGTCACCCCTCCACTTT. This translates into CASSDRDSTRSPLHF. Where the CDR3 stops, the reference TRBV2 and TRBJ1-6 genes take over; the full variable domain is EPEVTQTPSHQVTQMGQEVILRCVPISNHLYFYWYRQILGQKVEFLVSFYNNEISEKSEIFDDQFSVERPDGSNFTLKIRSTKLEDSAMYFCASSDRDSTRSPLHFGNGTRLTVT.